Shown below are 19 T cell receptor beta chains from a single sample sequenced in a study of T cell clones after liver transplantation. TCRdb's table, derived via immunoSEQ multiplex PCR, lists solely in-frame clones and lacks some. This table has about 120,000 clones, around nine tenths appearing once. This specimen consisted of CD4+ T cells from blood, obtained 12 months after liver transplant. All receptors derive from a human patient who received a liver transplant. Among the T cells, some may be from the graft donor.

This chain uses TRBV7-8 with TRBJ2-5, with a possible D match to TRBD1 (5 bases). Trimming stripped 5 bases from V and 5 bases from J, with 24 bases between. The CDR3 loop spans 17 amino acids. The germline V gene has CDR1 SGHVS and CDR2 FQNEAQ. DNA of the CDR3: TGTGCCAGCAGCCCTCAGGGCGGCAGGCTTTACGGGGAGACCCAGTACTTC. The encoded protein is CASSPQGGRLYGETQYF.

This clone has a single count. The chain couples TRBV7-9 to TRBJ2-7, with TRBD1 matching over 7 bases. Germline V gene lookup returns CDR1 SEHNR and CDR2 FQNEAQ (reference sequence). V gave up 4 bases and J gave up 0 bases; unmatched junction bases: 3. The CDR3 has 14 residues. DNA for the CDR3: TGTGCCAGCAGCTCGACAGGGAACTCCTACGAGCAGTACTTC. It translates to CASSSTGNSYEQYF. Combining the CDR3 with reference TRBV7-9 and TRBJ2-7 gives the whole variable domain DTGVSQNPRHKITKRGQNVTFRCDPISEHNRLYWYRQTLGQGPEFLTYFQNEAQLEKSRLLSDRFSAERPKGSFSTLEIQRTEQGDSAMYLCASSSTGNSYEQYFGPGTRLTVT.

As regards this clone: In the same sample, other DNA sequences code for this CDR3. Here the CDR3 DNA reads TGTGCCAGCAGCTCTAGGACAGGGGGATACGAGCAGTACTTC. Protein sequence: CASSSRTGGYEQYF. The chain uses TRBV7-2 and TRBJ2-7; 10 bases align to TRBD1. Germline assignment: CDR1 SGHTA and CDR2 FQGNSA. Trimming at V came to 4 bases and at J to 4 bases, leaving 4 bases not matched to a gene. The CDR3 runs to 14 residues.

The CDR3 DNA reads TGTGCCAGCAGAAGAACTAGCGCGAACTACGAGCAGTACTTC. Translated, it gives CASRRTSANYEQYF. The J gene is TRBJ2-7, the V gene TRBV2; 7 bases line up with TRBD2. Germline V gives CDR1 SNHLY, CDR2 FYNNEI. The trim removed 6 bases at V and 3 bases at J, leaving 8 bases unmatched. The length of the CDR3 is 14 residues.

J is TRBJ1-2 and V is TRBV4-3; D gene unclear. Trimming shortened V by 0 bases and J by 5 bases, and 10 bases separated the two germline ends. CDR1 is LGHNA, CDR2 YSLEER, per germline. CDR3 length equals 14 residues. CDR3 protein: CASSQDVQSYGYTF. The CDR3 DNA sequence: TGCGCCAGCAGCCAAGACGTCCAGTCGTATGGCTACACCTTC.

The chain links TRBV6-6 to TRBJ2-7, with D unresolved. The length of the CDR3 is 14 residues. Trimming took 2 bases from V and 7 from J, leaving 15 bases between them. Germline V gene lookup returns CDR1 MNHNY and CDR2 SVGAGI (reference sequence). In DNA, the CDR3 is TGTGCCAGCAGTTACGTTCCCGGGCCGGGTGAGCAGTACTTC. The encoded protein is CASSYVPGPGEQYF.

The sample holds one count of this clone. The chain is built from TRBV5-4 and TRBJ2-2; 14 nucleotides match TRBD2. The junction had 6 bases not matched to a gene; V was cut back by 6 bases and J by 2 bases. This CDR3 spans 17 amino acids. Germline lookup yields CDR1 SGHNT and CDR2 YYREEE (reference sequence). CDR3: CASKSGLAGANTGELFF. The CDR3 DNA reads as TGTGCCAGCAAGTCGGGACTAGCGGGAGCAAACACCGGGGAGCTGTTTTTT.

The DNA of the CDR3 is TGTGCCAGCAGCTTAGATCTAGTCGGAAACACCATATATTTT. As protein: CASSLDLVGNTIYF. The J gene is TRBJ1-3, the V gene TRBV11-3; D not certain. Germline V gene sequence: CDR1 SGHNT, CDR2 YENEEA. V dropped 0 bases and J dropped 4 bases, with 7 bases sitting between them. The CDR3 is made up of 14 amino acids.

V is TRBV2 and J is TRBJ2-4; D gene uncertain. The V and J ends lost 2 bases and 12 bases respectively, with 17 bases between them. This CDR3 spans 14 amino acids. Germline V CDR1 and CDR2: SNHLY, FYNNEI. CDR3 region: CASSERPISFYQYF. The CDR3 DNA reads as TGTGCCAGCAGTGAACGGCCTATCAGTTTTTATCAGTACTTC.

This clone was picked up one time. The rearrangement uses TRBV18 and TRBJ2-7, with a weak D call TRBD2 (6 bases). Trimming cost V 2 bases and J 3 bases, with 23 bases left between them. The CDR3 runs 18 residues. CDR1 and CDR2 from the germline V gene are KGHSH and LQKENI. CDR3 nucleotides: TGTGCCAGCTCACCAATAAGCCTTGCGGGACGGGACGGCTACGAGCAGTACTTC. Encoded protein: CASSPISLAGRDGYEQYF.

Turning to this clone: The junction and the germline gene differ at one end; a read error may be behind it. In DNA, the CDR3 is TGTGCCTGGGAAAGGGGGGCAGGATCCTTCGAGCAGTACTTC. Encoded protein: CAWERGAGSFEQYF. The V gene is TRBV30, the J gene TRBJ2-7; tentatively, D is TRBD1 or TRBD2 (6 bases each). Germline V gives CDR1 GTSNPN, CDR2 SVGIG (reference sequence). CDR3 length: 14 amino acids.

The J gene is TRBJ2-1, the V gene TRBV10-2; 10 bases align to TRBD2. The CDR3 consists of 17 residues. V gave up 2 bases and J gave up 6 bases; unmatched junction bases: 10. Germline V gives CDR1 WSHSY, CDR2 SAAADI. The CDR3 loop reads CASSEVRLAGVGNEQFF. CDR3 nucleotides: TGCGCCAGCAGTGAGGTCCGGCTAGCGGGAGTAGGCAATGAGCAGTTCTTC.

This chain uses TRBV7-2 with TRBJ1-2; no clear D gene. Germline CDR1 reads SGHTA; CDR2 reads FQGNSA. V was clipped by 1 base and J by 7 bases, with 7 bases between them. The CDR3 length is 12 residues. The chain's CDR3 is CASSLVVGGYTF. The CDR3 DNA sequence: TGTGCCAGCAGCTTAGTGGTGGGTGGCTACACCTTC.

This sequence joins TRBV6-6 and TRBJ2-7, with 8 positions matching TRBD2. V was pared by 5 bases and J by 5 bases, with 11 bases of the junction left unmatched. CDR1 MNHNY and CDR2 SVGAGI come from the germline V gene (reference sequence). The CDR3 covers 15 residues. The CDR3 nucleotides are TGTGCCAGCAGTGAGGCACGGGGGGGCGGTAACGAGCAGTACTTC. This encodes CASSEARGGGNEQYF.

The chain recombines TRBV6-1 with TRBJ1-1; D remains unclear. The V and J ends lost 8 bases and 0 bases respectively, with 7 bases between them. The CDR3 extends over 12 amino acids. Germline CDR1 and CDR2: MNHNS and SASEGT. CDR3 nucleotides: TGTGCCAGCGTCGGAGTGAACACTGAAGCTTTCTTT. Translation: CASVGVNTEAFF.

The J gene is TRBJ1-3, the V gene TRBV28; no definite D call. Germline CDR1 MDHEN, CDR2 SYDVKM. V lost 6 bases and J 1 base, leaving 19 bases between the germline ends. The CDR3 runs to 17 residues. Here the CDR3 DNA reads TGTGCCAGCAGCTCTACACAGAGCGCGAGTTCTGGAAACACCATATATTTT. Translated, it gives CASSSTQSASSGNTIYF.

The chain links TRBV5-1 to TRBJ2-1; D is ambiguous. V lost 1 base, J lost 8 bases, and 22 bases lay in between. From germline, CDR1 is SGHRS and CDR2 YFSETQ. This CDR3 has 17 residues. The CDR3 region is CASSLLASQAGVYEQFF. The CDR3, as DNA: TGCGCCAGCAGCTTGTTGGCGAGCCAGGCTGGTGTCTATGAGCAGTTCTTC.

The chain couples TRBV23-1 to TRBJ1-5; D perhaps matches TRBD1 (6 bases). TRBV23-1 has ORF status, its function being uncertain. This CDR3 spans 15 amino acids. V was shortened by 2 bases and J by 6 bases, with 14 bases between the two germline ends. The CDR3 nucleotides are TGCGCCAGCAGTCAAAGGGACGGAGGGGGTCAGCCCCAGCATTTT. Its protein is CASSQRDGGGQPQHF.

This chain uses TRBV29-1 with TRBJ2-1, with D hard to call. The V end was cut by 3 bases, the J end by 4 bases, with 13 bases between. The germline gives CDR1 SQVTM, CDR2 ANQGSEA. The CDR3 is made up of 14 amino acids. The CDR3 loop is CSVDEFPGYNEQFF. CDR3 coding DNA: TGCAGCGTTGATGAGTTTCCTGGGTACAATGAGCAGTTCTTC.